Listed below are T cell receptor beta chains from one sample, sequenced in a study of cytomegalovirus exposure and HLA in healthy donors. Profiling relied on immunoSEQ multiplex PCR, and the TCRdb table lists in-frame clones only, not all of them. The table has approximately 150,000 clones, roughly 70% seen once. Sequencing used PBMCs. These receptors originate from a man between 25 and 39 years old in good health and CMV-seropositive. CDR3s include the opening cysteine and the closing phenylalanine or tryptophan. D genes are given only for firm matches. Clone size, where shown, is once, few, many, or a class for clones that have expanded.

>.|TRBJ2-2|TRBV12-2|.|14
CASRGRENTGELFF
TGTGCAAGCAGAGGGCGAGAAAACACCGGGGAGCTGTTTTTT
>once|TRBJ1-1|TRBV19|.|14
CASSIAVLNTEAFF
TGTGCCAGTAGTATCGCGGTTTTGAACACTGAAGCTTTCTTT
>.|TRBJ2-7|TRBV6-5|TRBD1|14
CASSELTGHYEQYF
TGTGCCAGCAGTGAGTTGACAGGGCACTACGAGCAGTACTTC
>.|TRBJ2-5|TRBV7-7|TRBD1|15
CASSPGGQGRETQYF
TGTGCCAGCAGCCCAGGGGGACAGGGACGCGAGACCCAGTACTTC
>.|TRBJ2-7|TRBV11-1|TRBD1|14
CASRNRGLGNEQYF
TGTGCCAGCAGGAACAGGGGGCTCGGGAACGAGCAGTACTTC
>.|TRBJ1-4|TRBV28|.|12
CASSEQTEKLFF
TGTGCCAGCAGTGAACAGACTGAAAAACTGTTTTTT
>.|TRBJ1-4|TRBV19|TRBD1|15
CASSDQGQGGEKLFF
TGTGCCAGTAGTGACCAGGGACAGGGGGGTGAAAAACTGTTTTTT
>.|TRBJ2-7|TRBV10-1|TRBD2|14
CASSERASGSEQYF
TGCGCCAGCAGTGAGAGAGCTAGCGGTAGCGAGCAGTACTTC
>.|TRBJ2-1|TRBV28|TRBD1|14
CASSPTGTYNEQFF
TGTGCCAGCAGTCCGACAGGGACCTACAATGAGCAGTTCTTC
>.|TRBJ2-3|TRBV29-1|TRBD1|15
CSVLQGAGGTDTQYF
TGCAGCGTTTTACAGGGGGCTGGAGGCACAGATACGCAGTATTTT
>.|TRBJ2-1|TRBV19|TRBD1|15
CASRTGTGMYNEQFF
TGTGCCAGTAGAACCGGGACAGGGATGTACAATGAGCAGTTCTTC
>few|TRBJ2-2|TRBV30|.|15
CAWATGGGSTGELFF
TGTGCCTGGGCTACAGGGGGAGGGTCAACAGGGGAGCTGTTTTTT